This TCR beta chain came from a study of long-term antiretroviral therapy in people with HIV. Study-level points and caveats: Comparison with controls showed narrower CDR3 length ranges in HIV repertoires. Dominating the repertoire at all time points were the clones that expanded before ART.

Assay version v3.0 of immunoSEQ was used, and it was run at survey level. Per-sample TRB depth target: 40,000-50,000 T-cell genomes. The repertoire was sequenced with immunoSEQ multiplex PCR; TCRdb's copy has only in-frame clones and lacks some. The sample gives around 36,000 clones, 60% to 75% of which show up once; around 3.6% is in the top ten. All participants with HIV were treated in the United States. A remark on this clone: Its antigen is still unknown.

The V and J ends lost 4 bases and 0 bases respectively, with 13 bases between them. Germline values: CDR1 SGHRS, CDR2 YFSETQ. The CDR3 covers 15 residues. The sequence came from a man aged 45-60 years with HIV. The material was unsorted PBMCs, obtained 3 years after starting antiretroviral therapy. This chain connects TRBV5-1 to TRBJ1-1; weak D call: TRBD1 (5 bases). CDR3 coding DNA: TGCGCCAGCAGCCCGCAGGGCTACTTGAACACTGAAGCTTTCTTT. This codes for CASSPQGYLNTEAFF.